This paragraph reports one T cell receptor beta chain. Its cognate antigen is unknown. PCR amplification relied on 60 Vbeta primers (plus 13 Jbeta primers). Using immunoSEQ multiplex PCR, the repertoire was profiled, and TCRdb retains in-frame clones only, with some absent. The data contain approximately 190,000 clones, 80% to 90% of them singletons. The sample belongs to a study of cytomegalovirus exposure and HLA in healthy donors. Whole-study findings and limits: Sequencing probably produced one cluster of sequence variants that were highly shared. Apparent HLA restriction characterized most CMV-associated TCR beta chains in a later analysis. TCR beta chain V- and J-gene trimming was linked, in a later analysis, to a missense variant in DCLRE1C.

The clonotype comes from a young man in good health and CMV-seronegative. Material: PBMCs.

CDR3 nucleotide sequence: TGTGCCAGCAGTTCCCTCGGGATAACCTCCTACAATGAGCAGTTCTTC. This translates into CASSSLGITSYNEQFF. The V gene is TRBV28, the J gene TRBJ2-1; TRBD2 might be the D (5 bases). The germline V and J ends were trimmed by 4 bases and 0 bases, with 13 bases remaining between them. This CDR3 is built from 16 residues. Germline CDR1 is MDHEN and CDR2 is SYDVKM.